This entry features one T cell receptor beta chain sequence. The data stem from a study of blood T cell repertoires in COVID-19. Study-level information: Some COVID-19 samples were acute and others convalescent; all came from the United States, Italy and Spain. T cells, B-cell-depleted T cells, or PBMCs provided the cDNA or gDNA that served as material.

The CDR3 is made up of 15 amino acids. J was trimmed by 3 bases and V by 4 bases; bases with no gene match: 7. Germline V gene sequence: CDR1 MNHEY, CDR2 SMNVEV (reference sequence). Per the original methods: Nucleated cell number was recorded as an estimate derived from reference gene primer amplification. Generated by immunoSEQ multiplex PCR, the TCRdb table keeps only in-frame clones and is missing some. Clone size and V and J calls were adopted from that table, with D and trimming inferred from the DNA. The data contain 65,000 to 70,000 clones, nearly 80% of them singletons. The chain has TRBV27 and TRBJ1-1, with 8 bases aligning to TRBD1. Sequencing input: peripheral blood. The receptor was derived from a human donor in a cohort sampled during active COVID-19. The CDR3: CASSSLTGGDTEAFF. For the CDR3, the DNA is TGTGCCAGCAGTTCACTCACAGGGGGGGACACTGAAGCTTTCTTT.